Listed below are T cell receptor beta chains from one sample, sequenced in a study of PD-1 blockade in classical Hodgkin lymphoma. This table comes from immunoSEQ multiplex PCR, and its TCRdb copy is limited to in-frame clones, with some not included. This sample has more than 90,000 clones, with approximately 80% found just once. Sequences were derived from peripheral blood mononuclear cells (PBMCs), sampled before the second cycle of nivolumab. Receptors originate from a human donor with classical Hodgkin lymphoma. The CDR3 runs from the conserved cysteine through the conserved F or W. D genes are given only for firm matches. Only some rows state a clone size, as once, few, many or a class for expanded clones.

J,D,size,V,DNA,CDR3
TRBJ2-1,-,-,TRBV7-2,TGTGCCAGCAGCTTTGGGTCCTACGATGAGCAGTTCTTC,CASSFGSYDEQFF
TRBJ2-3,TRBD1,once,TRBV7-3,TGTGCCAGCAGCTTGACAGGGAGTGAAGATACGCAGTATTTT,CASSLTGSEDTQYF
TRBJ2-3,TRBD2,-,TRBV6-4,TGTGCCAGGGGGCTAGCGGGAGGAACAGATACGCAGTATTTT,CARGLAGGTDTQYF
TRBJ2-1,-,-,TRBV19,TGTGCCAGTTCTTCGATAGCGTTTAACGAGCAGTTCTTC,CASSSIAFNEQFF
TRBJ1-4,-,-,TRBV30,TGTGCCTGGGAGACAGGAGGGGTGGAAAAACTGTTTTTT,CAWETGGVEKLFF
TRBJ1-2,-,many,TRBV5-6,TGTGCCAGCACCTTTGGACGTGTTGGCTACACCTTC,CASTFGRVGYTF
TRBJ1-4,-,-,TRBV28,TGTGCCAGCACCCCGGCGCGGGGCACGGCAGGAAAACTGTTTTTT,CASTPARGTAGKLFF
TRBJ1-4,-,-,TRBV11-2,TGTGCCAGCAGCTTAAGCAGGGGAAACGAAAAACTGTTTTTT,CASSLSRGNEKLFF
TRBJ2-7,TRBD1,-,TRBV2,TGTCTGGCGAGGGGGGACAGGGGAGTCTCCTACGAGCAGTACTTC,CLARGDRGVSYEQYF
TRBJ2-1,-,-,TRBV12-5,TGTGCTAGTGGTTTGGTTATAGGGGGTGGTTACAATGAGCAGTTCTTC,CASGLVIGGGYNEQFF
TRBJ1-4,-,-,TRBV2,TGTGCCGGAAGACTAGGAGGCAATGAAAAACTGTTTTTT,CAGRLGGNEKLFF
TRBJ1-1,-,-,TRBV2,TGTGCCGACGGGGGCTCGGTGAACACTGAAGCTTTCTTT,CADGGSVNTEAFF
TRBJ1-5,-,few,TRBV7-2,TGTGCCAGCAGCTTGCAGGACAATCAGCCCCAGCATTTT,CASSLQDNQPQHF
TRBJ1-2,-,-,TRBV28,TGTGCCAGCACGGAGGCTAACTCCTATGGCTACACCTTC,CASTEANSYGYTF
TRBJ2-7,-,-,TRBV7-8,TGTGCCAGCGGCCTCCGAGACTCAGCGCGGGAGCAGTACTTC,CASGLRDSAREQYF
TRBJ2-1,-,-,TRBV6-1,TGTGCCAGCAGTGAAAGAAGGGGGCTAGCGAGGTCCCACAATGAGCAGTTCTTC,CASSERRGLARSHNEQFF
TRBJ2-5,-,-,TRBV9,TGTGCCAGCAGCTTAGACCCTCCAGGGGGGGGCGCGGAGACCCAGTACTTC,CASSLDPPGGGAETQYF
TRBJ2-3,TRBD2,-,TRBV4-2,TGTGCCAGCAGCCAAGTGGACTCAGTTCCGGGGGAGGGAGATACGCAGTATTTT,CASSQVDSVPGEGDTQYF
TRBJ1-5,TRBD1,-,TRBV6-1,TGTGCCAGCAGTGAAACAGGGGGCGGCAATCAGCCCCAGCATTTT,CASSETGGGNQPQHF
TRBJ2-3,-,-,TRBV7-6,TGTGCCAGCAGCCGCTGGGGGGAAACGCAGTATTTT,CASSRWGETQYF
TRBJ2-5,-,once,TRBV18,TGTGCCAGCTCACCGTTGGGAGGAGAGACCCAGTACTTC,CASSPLGGETQYF
TRBJ2-7,-,-,TRBV6-1,TGTGCCGGAGCCCCCCGGGGTTCCTCCTACGAGCAGTACTTC,CAGAPRGSSYEQYF
TRBJ2-5,TRBD2,-,TRBV7-9,TGTGCCAGCAGCTACCCTACTAGCGGGAGTGGAGAGACCCAGTACTTC,CASSYPTSGSGETQYF
TRBJ2-7,TRBD2,-,TRBV19,TGTGCCAGTAGTATCTTCTCGGGACTAGCGGGAGTCGCCTACGAGCAGTACTTC,CASSIFSGLAGVAYEQYF
TRBJ2-1,-,-,TRBV29-1,TGCAGCGTTGATTACCGGGCGGGACCCTACAATGAGCAGTTCTTC,CSVDYRAGPYNEQFF
TRBJ1-1,TRBD1,-,TRBV5-4,TGTGCCAGCAGCCTAGGGGGCAGGGGGAGAACTGAAGCTTTCTTT,CASSLGGRGRTEAFF
TRBJ2-1,-,-,TRBV4-2,TGTGCCAGCAGCCCCTGGGGGCGCGGGCCCTCTGGCGCCTACAATGAGCAGTTCTTC,CASSPWGRGPSGAYNEQFF
TRBJ2-7,TRBD1,-,TRBV19,TGTGCCAGTAGTATAAGGGGGCCCCCGCGGCCCGGCAGTCCCTACGAGCAGTACTTC,CASSIRGPPRPGSPYEQYF
TRBJ1-4,-,-,TRBV6-5,TGTGCCAGCAGTTACAGCGATCCGGGCCGGAATGAAAAACTGTTTTTT,CASSYSDPGRNEKLFF
TRBJ2-5,TRBD1,-,TRBV30,TGTGCCTGGAGTCGAGGGGGCGGGGAGACCCAGTACTTC,CAWSRGGGETQYF
TRBJ2-5,-,-,TRBV4-1,TGCGCCAGCAGCCAAGTCGTGGGAGGCCGTACTCAAGAGACCCAGTACTTC,CASSQVVGGRTQETQYF
TRBJ1-5,TRBD1,-,TRBV28,TGTGCCAGCGACCCCCGGAGGGGACAGGGGATCAATCAGCCCCAGCATTTT,CASDPRRGQGINQPQHF
TRBJ2-7,-,-,TRBV19,TGTGCCAGTAGTATAGAAAGGGCCTACGAGCAGTACTTC,CASSIERAYEQYF
TRBJ2-7,TRBD1,-,TRBV7-9,TGTGCCAGCAGCCCTTCCGGGGACAGATCCTACGAGCAGTACTTC,CASSPSGDRSYEQYF
TRBJ2-7,TRBD2,-,TRBV2,TGTGCCAGCAGGGGGGAGGGGGAGCAGTACTTC,CASRGEGEQYF
TRBJ2-4,-,-,TRBV10-3,TGTGCCATCGGGGGTTGGGCCAAAAACATTCAGTACTTC,CAIGGWAKNIQYF